The rows below give T cell receptor beta chains drawn from one sample of a study of CD8 T cells in ankylosing spondylitis. TCRdb ran MiXCR on the 5' RACE reads and lists one entry per CDR3 protein. Among 350,000 or so distinct CDR3 sequences listed, roughly 15% were seen once. Sequencing was done on a sample of blood, either unsorted or a sorted T cell fraction (not recorded which). Every receptor here comes from a male donor with ankylosing spondylitis or in good health (not recorded which). Both conserved end residues are part of each CDR3. Each record gives: clone size, D gene, J gene, V gene, CDR3 DNA, CDR3 protein. A D gene is named only where the DNA matches it firmly. Some rows mark clone size as missing; the rest say once, few, many or name a class of expanded clone.

clone_size: -; d_call: -; j_call: TRBJ2-4; v_call: TRBV14; cdr3_nt: TGTGCCAGCAGCCAAGATCGTTACGGACCCAAAAACATTCAGTACTTC; cdr3_aa: CASSQDRYGPKNIQYF
clone_size: -; d_call: -; j_call: TRBJ2-1; v_call: TRBV3-1; cdr3_nt: TGTGCCAGCAGCCAGGCCGGGGGCAGGGGCTCCTACAATGAGCAGTTCTTC; cdr3_aa: CASSQAGGRGSYNEQFF
clone_size: -; d_call: TRBD2; j_call: TRBJ2-3; v_call: TRBV24-1; cdr3_nt: TGTGCCACCAGTGATCCCGGAGCGGGGAGCACAGATACGCAGTATTTT; cdr3_aa: CATSDPGAGSTDTQYF
clone_size: -; d_call: TRBD2; j_call: TRBJ2-7; v_call: TRBV10-3; cdr3_nt: TGTGCCATCAGTGTAGCGGGAGGGCCTAGCTCCTACGAGCAGTACTTC; cdr3_aa: CAISVAGGPSSYEQYF
clone_size: -; d_call: TRBD2; j_call: TRBJ2-3; v_call: TRBV27; cdr3_nt: TGTGCCAGCAGTTTCGAACTAGCGGGCACAGATACGCAGTATTTT; cdr3_aa: CASSFELAGTDTQYF
clone_size: -; d_call: -; j_call: TRBJ2-3; v_call: TRBV3-1; cdr3_nt: TGTGCCAGCAGCCAAGGCTCACTAGCTTCCACAGATACGCAGTATTTT; cdr3_aa: CASSQGSLASTDTQYF
clone_size: few; d_call: TRBD1; j_call: TRBJ1-4; v_call: TRBV12-3/TRBV12-4; cdr3_nt: TGTGCCAGCAGTCACAACCGGGACAGGGGAGAAAAACTGTTTTTT; cdr3_aa: CASSHNRDRGEKLFF
clone_size: -; d_call: TRBD2; j_call: TRBJ2-1; v_call: TRBV20-1; cdr3_nt: TGCAGTTTCCGAGGCGGACTAGCGGTCTACAATGAGCAGTTCTTC; cdr3_aa: CSFRGGLAVYNEQFF
clone_size: -; d_call: -; j_call: TRBJ1-1; v_call: TRBV7-9; cdr3_nt: TGTGCCAGCAGCTTAGTACAGACTGCCGAACCTCACTGGGAAGCTTTCTTT; cdr3_aa: CASSLVQTAEPHWEAFF
clone_size: few; d_call: TRBD2; j_call: TRBJ2-1; v_call: TRBV6-2/TRBV6-3; cdr3_nt: TGTGCCAGCAGGAAACTAGCGTCCTACAATGAGCAGTTCTTC; cdr3_aa: CASRKLASYNEQFF
clone_size: few; d_call: -; j_call: TRBJ2-1; v_call: TRBV5-4; cdr3_nt: TGTGCCAGCAGCACCCAGAATAATGAGCAGTTCTTC; cdr3_aa: CASSTQNNEQFF
clone_size: -; d_call: -; j_call: TRBJ2-7; v_call: TRBV5-1; cdr3_nt: TGCGCCAGCAGCTTGGATGGTGCTGGAACGTGGCAGTACTTC; cdr3_aa: CASSLDGAGTWQYF
clone_size: many; d_call: -; j_call: TRBJ1-1; v_call: TRBV5-1; cdr3_nt: TGCGCCAGCAGCTTGGGGGTAGAAGCTTTCTTT; cdr3_aa: CASSLGVEAFF
clone_size: few; d_call: -; j_call: TRBJ2-3; v_call: TRBV5-1; cdr3_nt: TGCGCCAGCAGCGGGGGGACAGCCCCCGGGGATACGCAGTATTTT; cdr3_aa: CASSGGTAPGDTQYF
clone_size: -; d_call: TRBD2; j_call: TRBJ2-3; v_call: TRBV27; cdr3_nt: TGTGCCAGCAGTGCCCGACTCGTACAGCGGGGGTACACAGATACGCAGTATTTT; cdr3_aa: CASSARLVQRGYTDTQYF
clone_size: many; d_call: TRBD1; j_call: TRBJ1-1; v_call: TRBV20-1; cdr3_nt: TGCAGTGCTAGGGGGACAGTGAACACTGAAGCTTTCTTT; cdr3_aa: CSARGTVNTEAFF